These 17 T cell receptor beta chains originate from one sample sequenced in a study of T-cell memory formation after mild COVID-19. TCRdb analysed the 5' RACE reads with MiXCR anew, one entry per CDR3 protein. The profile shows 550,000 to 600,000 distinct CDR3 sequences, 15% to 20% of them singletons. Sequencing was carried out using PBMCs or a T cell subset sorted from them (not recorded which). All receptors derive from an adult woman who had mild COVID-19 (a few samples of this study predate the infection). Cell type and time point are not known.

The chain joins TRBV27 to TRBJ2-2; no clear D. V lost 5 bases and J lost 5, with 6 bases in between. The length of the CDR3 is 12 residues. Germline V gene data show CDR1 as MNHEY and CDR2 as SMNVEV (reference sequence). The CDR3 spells CASSGMTGELFF. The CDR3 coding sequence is TGTGCCAGCAGTGGGATGACCGGGGAGCTGTTTTTT.

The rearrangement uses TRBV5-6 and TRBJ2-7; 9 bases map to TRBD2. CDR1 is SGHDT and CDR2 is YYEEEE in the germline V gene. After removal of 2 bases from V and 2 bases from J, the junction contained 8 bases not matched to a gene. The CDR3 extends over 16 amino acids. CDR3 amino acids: CASSLGRASGTYEQYF. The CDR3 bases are TGTGCCAGCAGCTTAGGGAGGGCTAGCGGGACCTACGAGCAGTACTTC.

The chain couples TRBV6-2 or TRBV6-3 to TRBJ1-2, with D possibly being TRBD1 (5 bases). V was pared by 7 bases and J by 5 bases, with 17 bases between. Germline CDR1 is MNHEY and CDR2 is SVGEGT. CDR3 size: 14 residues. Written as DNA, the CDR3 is TGTGCCAGCACCCAAAGCGGGACGAGGTATGGCTACACCTTC. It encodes CASTQSGTRYGYTF.

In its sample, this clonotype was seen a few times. The CDR3 coding sequence is TGCGCCAGCAGCCAAGGGGACTCACCCCTCCACTTT. It specifies CASSQGDSPLHF. The rearrangement links TRBV4-3 to TRBJ1-6, with D possibly matching TRBD1 (5 bases). Germline V CDR1 and CDR2: LGHNA, YSLEER. Trimming cost V 1 base and J 10 bases, with 5 bases left between them. There are 12 residues in the CDR3.

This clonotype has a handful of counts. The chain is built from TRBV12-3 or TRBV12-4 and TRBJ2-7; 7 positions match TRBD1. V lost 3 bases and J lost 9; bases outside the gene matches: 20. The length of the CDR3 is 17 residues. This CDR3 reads CASSFHLRDSRRSVQYF. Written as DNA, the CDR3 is TGTGCCAGCAGTTTTCACCTCCGGGACAGCAGACGGTCTGTGCAGTACTTC.

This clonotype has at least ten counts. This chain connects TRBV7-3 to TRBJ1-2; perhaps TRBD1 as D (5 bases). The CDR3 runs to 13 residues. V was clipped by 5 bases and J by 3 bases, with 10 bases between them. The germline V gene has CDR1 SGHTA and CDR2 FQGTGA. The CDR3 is CASSEGPDYGYTF. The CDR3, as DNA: TGTGCCAGCAGCGAGGGGCCCGACTATGGCTACACCTTC.

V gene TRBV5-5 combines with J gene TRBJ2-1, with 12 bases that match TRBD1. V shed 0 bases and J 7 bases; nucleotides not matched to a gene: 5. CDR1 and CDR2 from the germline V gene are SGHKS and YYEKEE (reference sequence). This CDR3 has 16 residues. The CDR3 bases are TGTGCCAGCAGCTTGGAAGGGACAGGGGGCCGAAATGAGCAGTTCTTC. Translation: CASSLEGTGGRNEQFF.

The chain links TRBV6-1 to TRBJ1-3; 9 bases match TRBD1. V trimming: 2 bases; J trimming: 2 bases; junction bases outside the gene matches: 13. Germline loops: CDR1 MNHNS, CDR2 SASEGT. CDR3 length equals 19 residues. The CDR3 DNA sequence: TGTGCCAGCAGTGAACGTCGGTCCAGGACAGGGGTGACTGGAAACACCATATATTTT. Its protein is CASSERRSRTGVTGNTIYF.

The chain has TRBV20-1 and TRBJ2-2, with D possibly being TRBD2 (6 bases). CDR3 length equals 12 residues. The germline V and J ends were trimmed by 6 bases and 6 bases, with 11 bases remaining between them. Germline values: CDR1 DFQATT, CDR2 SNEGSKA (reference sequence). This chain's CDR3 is CSAPGGAGELFF. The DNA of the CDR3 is TGCAGTGCCCCGGGCGGGGCCGGGGAGCTGTTTTTT.

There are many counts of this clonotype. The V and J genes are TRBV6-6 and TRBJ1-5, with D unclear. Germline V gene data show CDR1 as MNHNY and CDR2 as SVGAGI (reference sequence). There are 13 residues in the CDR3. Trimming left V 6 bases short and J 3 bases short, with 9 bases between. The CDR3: CASSTEVNQPQHF. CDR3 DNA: TGTGCCAGCAGCACAGAGGTCAATCAGCCCCAGCATTTT.

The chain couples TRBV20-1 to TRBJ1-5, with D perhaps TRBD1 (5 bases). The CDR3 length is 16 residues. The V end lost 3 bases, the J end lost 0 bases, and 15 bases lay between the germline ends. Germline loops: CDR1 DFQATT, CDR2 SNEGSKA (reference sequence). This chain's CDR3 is CSASKATVYSNQPQHF. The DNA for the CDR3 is TGCAGTGCTAGTAAGGCGACAGTGTATAGCAATCAGCCCCAGCATTTT.

The CDR3, as DNA: TGTGCCAGTAGTATTGCAGGGGCTGGAAACACCATATATTTT. Its translation is CASSIAGAGNTIYF. The V gene is TRBV19, the J gene TRBJ1-3; weak D call: TRBD1 (6 bases). With 3 bases removed from V and 2 bases from J, the gap between germline ends came to 8 bases. The CDR3 loop spans 14 amino acids. Germline CDR1 LNHDA, CDR2 SQIVND (reference sequence).

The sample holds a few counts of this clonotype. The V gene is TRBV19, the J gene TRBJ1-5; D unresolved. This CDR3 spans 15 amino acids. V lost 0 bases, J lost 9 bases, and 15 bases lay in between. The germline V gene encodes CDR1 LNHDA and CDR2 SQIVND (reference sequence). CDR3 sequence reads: CASSIDLAFGRPQHF. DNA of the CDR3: TGTGCCAGTAGTATAGATCTAGCGTTTGGGAGGCCCCAGCATTTT.

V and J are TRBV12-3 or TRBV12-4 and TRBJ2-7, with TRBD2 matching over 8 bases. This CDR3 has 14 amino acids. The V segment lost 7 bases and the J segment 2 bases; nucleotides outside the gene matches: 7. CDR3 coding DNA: TGTGCCAGCACCCAGGGACTAGACGCCTACGAGCAGTACTTC. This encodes CASTQGLDAYEQYF.

The CDR3 here is CASSYSNHRVGNEQFF. The CDR3 DNA sequence: TGTGCCAGCAGTTACTCGAACCACAGGGTTGGGAATGAGCAGTTCTTC. The chain is built from TRBV6-5 and TRBJ2-1, with D perhaps TRBD1 (6 bases). The CDR3 loop spans 16 amino acids. Trimming cost V 0 bases and J 7 bases, with 16 bases left between them. Germline V gene data show CDR1 as MNHEY and CDR2 as SVGAGI.

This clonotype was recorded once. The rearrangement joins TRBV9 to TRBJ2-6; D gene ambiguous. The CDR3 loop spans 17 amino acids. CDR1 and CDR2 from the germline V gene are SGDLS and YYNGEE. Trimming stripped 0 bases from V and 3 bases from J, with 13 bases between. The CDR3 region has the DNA TGTGCCAGCAGCGTAGCCGGGCATCCAGGTGGGGCCAACGTCCTGACTTTC. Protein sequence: CASSVAGHPGGANVLTF.

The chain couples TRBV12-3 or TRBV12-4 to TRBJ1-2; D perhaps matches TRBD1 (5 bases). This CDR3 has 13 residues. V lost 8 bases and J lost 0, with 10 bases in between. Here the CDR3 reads CASLGAANYGYTF. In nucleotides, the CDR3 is TGTGCCAGCCTTGGGGCAGCTAACTATGGCTACACCTTC.